These 26 T cell receptor beta chains were all obtained from the same sample, sequenced in a study of cytomegalovirus exposure and HLA in healthy donors. PCR amplification relied on 60 Vbeta primers (plus 13 Jbeta primers). Sequencing used immunoSEQ multiplex PCR; TCRdb keeps in-frame clones, though not all of them. The repertoire includes roughly 120,000 clones, 55% to 75% of them detected once, and 8% to 9.5% sits in the top ten. Source material: PBMCs. These receptors all come from a man aged 30 to 45 in good health and CMV-seropositive.

The chain uses TRBV19 and TRBJ2-3, with 11 bases aligning to TRBD2. In germline, CDR1 is LNHDA, CDR2 SQIVND (reference sequence). This CDR3 contains 14 residues. Unmatched junction bases numbered 3, after V lost 6 bases and J lost 4 bases. CDR3 DNA: TGTGCCAGTAGACTAGCGGGAGCATCAGATACGCAGTATTTT. Translating it yields CASRLAGASDTQYF.

V gene TRBV28 combines with J gene TRBJ2-2; D gene uncertain. Trimming stripped 7 bases from V and 0 bases from J, with 12 bases between. Germline lookup yields CDR1 MDHEN and CDR2 SYDVKM. The CDR3 is 15 amino acids. CDR3 sequence: CASTTFVANTGELFF. For the CDR3, the DNA is TGTGCCAGCACCACATTCGTCGCGAACACCGGGGAGCTGTTTTTT.

This clone was seen a few times. The chain carries TRBV6-6 and TRBJ2-1; tentatively, D is TRBD1 (5 bases). V gave up 6 bases and J gave up 8 bases, with 11 bases separating them. CDR1 is MNHNY and CDR2 is SVGAGI in the germline V gene (reference sequence). This CDR3 contains 12 residues. The chain's CDR3 is CASRGVGDEQFF. Written as DNA, the CDR3 is TGTGCCAGCAGAGGGGTTGGGGATGAGCAGTTCTTC.

V usage is TRBV5-1 and J usage is TRBJ2-5, with D maybe TRBD2 (5 bases). The CDR3 has 15 amino acids. CDR1 SGHRS and CDR2 YFSETQ come from the germline V gene. V gave up 4 bases and J gave up 2 bases, with 15 bases separating them. The CDR3 is CASSTLRGEQETQYF. CDR3 bases: TGCGCCAGCAGCACCCTCCGGGGAGAACAAGAGACCCAGTACTTC.

The CDR3 DNA reads as TGTGCCAGCAGCGTAGGGGCGGGAGCGACCACAGATACGCAGTATTTT. It translates to CASSVGAGATTDTQYF. The genes are TRBV9 and TRBJ2-3, with TRBD2 identical over 7 bases. This CDR3 has 16 residues. The V and J ends lost 0 bases and 2 bases, in that order; junction bases with no gene match: 6. Germline CDR1 reads SGDLS; CDR2 reads YYNGEE.

A few counts support this clone. The chain has TRBV5-1 and TRBJ2-1, with 8 bases matching TRBD2. The germline gives CDR1 SGHRS, CDR2 YFSETQ. The CDR3 spans 17 residues. Losses at the gene ends were 4 bases for V and 2 bases for J; bases not matched to a gene: 11. CDR3 in DNA: TGCGCCAGCAGCACCGGTCCCGGGGGGGCCCCCTACAATGAGCAGTTCTTC. Translated: CASSTGPGGAPYNEQFF.

This clone was recorded a few times. The genes are TRBV29-1 and TRBJ2-5, with TRBD1 identical over 11 bases. After removal of 4 bases from V and 4 bases from J, the junction contained 5 bases not matched to a gene. The CDR3 runs to 14 residues. Germline CDR1 SQVTM, CDR2 ANQGSEA. As DNA, the CDR3 is TGCAGCGTTGGGACAGGGGGCGCGTCAGAGACCCAGTACTTC. The encoded protein is CSVGTGGASETQYF.

A few counts support this clone. The chain is built from TRBV10-2 and TRBJ1-1; maybe TRBD1 (6 bases). The germline V gene encodes CDR1 WSHSY and CDR2 SAAADI. The CDR3 length is 14 residues. The V gene lost 6 bases and the J gene lost 1 base, with 12 bases spanning the gap. In DNA form, the CDR3 reads TGCGCCAGCAGGGGGGACACCAGGAACACTGAAGCTTTCTTT. Amino acids: CASRGDTRNTEAFF.

The gene calls are TRBV6-5 and TRBJ1-2; weak D call: TRBD1 (5 bases). Germline CDR1 and CDR2: MNHEY and SVGAGI. CDR3 length: 14 residues. Trimming pared 0 bases from V and 1 base from J, leaving 6 bases between. CDR3 coding DNA: TGTGCCAGCAGTTACTCAGGGGATAACTATGGCTACACCTTC. It is translated as CASSYSGDNYGYTF.

This CDR3 reads CSASQGIEAFF. DNA of the CDR3: TGCAGTGCTAGCCAGGGGATTGAAGCTTTCTTT. The chain combines TRBV20-1 with TRBJ1-1; maybe TRBD1 (6 bases). CDR3 size: 11 residues. Trimming shortened V by 3 bases and J by 7 bases, and 9 bases separated the two germline ends. The germline gives CDR1 DFQATT, CDR2 SNEGSKA (reference sequence).

The chain has TRBV19 and TRBJ2-1; 9 bases map to TRBD2. The V and J ends lost 0 bases and 4 bases, in that order; junction bases with no gene match: 4. The CDR3 runs to 16 residues. Per the germline V gene, CDR1 is LNHDA and CDR2 is SQIVND (reference sequence). In DNA form, the CDR3 reads TGTGCCAGTAGTATAGATGCAAGCGGGGGGTACAATGAGCAGTTCTTC. Residues: CASSIDASGGYNEQFF.

V usage is TRBV4-1 and J usage is TRBJ1-1, with 10 positions matching TRBD1. CDR1 and CDR2 from the germline V gene are MGHRA and YSYEKL. This CDR3 is built from 13 residues. J lost 7 bases, V lost 8 bases, and 7 bases had no gene match. CDR3 protein: CASGTGEVVEAFF. The CDR3 nucleotides read TGCGCCAGCGGGACAGGGGAGGTAGTTGAAGCTTTCTTT.

The CDR3 spells CASSVGRTPAPSYNEQFF. The CDR3, as DNA: TGTGCCAGCAGCGTAGGACGGACTCCCGCCCCCTCCTACAATGAGCAGTTCTTC. The chain links TRBV9 to TRBJ2-1; TRBD2 might be the D (5 bases). There are 18 residues in the CDR3. The ends were cut back, 0 bases at V and 0 bases at J, with 16 bases in the middle. Per the germline V gene, CDR1 is SGDLS and CDR2 is YYNGEE.

The gene calls are TRBV2 and TRBJ2-1; the match to TRBD2 covers 14 bases. Unmatched junction bases numbered 4, after V lost 4 bases and J lost 8 bases. This CDR3 has 15 amino acids. The germline CDR1 and CDR2 sequences are SNHLY and FYNNEI. CDR3 in amino acids: CASSGGTSGRDEQFF. In DNA, the CDR3 is TGTGCCAGCAGTGGGGGGACTAGCGGGAGAGATGAGCAGTTCTTC.

The rearrangement joins TRBV11-2 to TRBJ2-5; TRBD2 matches at 8 bases. Germline loops: CDR1 SGHAT, CDR2 FQNNGV. J was trimmed by 5 bases and V by 1 base; bases with no gene match: 6. The CDR3 contains 15 residues. CDR3: CASSLGGGRMETQYF. DNA for the CDR3: TGTGCCAGCAGCTTAGGCGGCGGGAGGATGGAGACCCAGTACTTC.

The chain is built from TRBV18 and TRBJ2-1; 8 bases line up with TRBD1. This CDR3 is built from 15 residues. CDR1 is KGHSH, CDR2 LQKENI, per germline. Trimming took 4 bases from V and 6 from J; bases not matched to a gene: 8. The CDR3 nucleotides read TGTGCCAGCTCACAGGGACAGGCTGCTCTCAATGAGCAGTTCTTC. Translating gives CASSQGQAALNEQFF.

The chain recombines TRBV29-1 with TRBJ2-2; TRBD2 might be the D (6 bases). V lost 3 bases to trimming and J lost 2 bases, with 10 bases between them. The CDR3 consists of 14 residues. Looked up from germline, CDR1 is SQVTM and CDR2 is ANQGSEA. CDR3 amino acids: CSVDRGINTGELFF. The CDR3 DNA is TGCAGCGTTGACCGGGGGATAAACACCGGGGAGCTGTTTTTT.

The rearrangement links TRBV30 to TRBJ2-7; D is perhaps TRBD2 (5 bases). Germline V CDR1 and CDR2: GTSNPN, SVGIG (reference sequence). The CDR3 is 15 amino acids. V lost 3 bases, J lost 2 bases, and 17 bases lay in between. The CDR3 bases are TGTGCCTGGAGGGCGGAGGACGGACGAACCTACGAGCAGTACGTC. The encoded protein is CAWRAEDGRTYEQYV.

This clone came up a few times. The V call is TRBV7-3, the J call TRBJ2-1; 11 bases align to TRBD2. Germline CDR1 is SGHTA and CDR2 is FQGTGA. Trimming cost V 5 bases and J 5 bases; bases outside gene matches: 5. CDR3 size: 15 residues. CDR3 in DNA: TGTGCCAGCAGCACCACTAGCGGGGGCAACAATGAGCAGTTCTTC. It is translated as CASSTTSGGNNEQFF. The full variable domain, completed using reference TRBV7-3 and TRBJ2-1, is GAGVSQTPSNKVTEKGKYVELRCDPISGHTALYWYRQSLGQGPEFLIYFQGTGAADDSGLPNDRFFAVRPEGSVSTLKIQRTERGDSAVYLCASSTTSGGNNEQFFGPGTRLTVL.

The rearrangement links TRBV21-1 to TRBJ2-7; TRBD1 was called by the table and not checked on the DNA. TRBV21-1 is flagged as a pseudogene. This CDR3 region has 14 residues. The CDR3 here is CASTRDREWDEQYF. CDR3 coding DNA: TGTGCCAGCACACGGGACAGGGAGTGGGACGAGCAGTACTTC.

The CDR3 loop reads CASRSPGQGDTEAFF. The DNA for the CDR3 is TGTGCCAGCAGATCACCGGGACAGGGGGACACTGAAGCTTTCTTT. The rearrangement links TRBV6-5 to TRBJ1-1, with TRBD1 identical over 11 bases. Trimming took 6 bases from V and 3 from J; bases not matched to a gene: 6. Germline CDR1 is MNHEY and CDR2 is SVGAGI. The CDR3 contains 15 residues.

The J gene is TRBJ2-2, the V gene TRBV29-1; TRBD1 matches 10 bases. The CDR3 spans 14 residues. V was pared by 7 bases and J by 4 bases, with 6 bases of the junction left unmatched. The V gene's germline CDR1 is SQVTM and CDR2 ANQGSEA. The CDR3 coding sequence is TGCAGCGCTAGACAGGGGGCTGGCACCGGGGAGCTGTTTTTT. Protein sequence: CSARQGAGTGELFF.

The rearrangement joins TRBV7-6 to TRBJ2-1, with 14 bases matching TRBD2. The CDR3 has 15 amino acids. The trim removed 0 bases at V and 9 bases at J, leaving 1 base unmatched. Germline values: CDR1 SGHVS, CDR2 FNYEAQ. CDR3 in DNA: TGTGCCAGCAGCTTAGCGGGACTAGCGGGAGTTGAGCAGTTCTTC. Translated, it gives CASSLAGLAGVEQFF.

The chain links TRBV21-1 to TRBJ1-1; TRBD1 reflects the table's D call only, with no check against the DNA. TRBV21-1 is tagged as a pseudogene. The CDR3 is 15 amino acids. The CDR3, as DNA: TGTGCCAGCAGCACTACTAACAGGGCGAGGGGTGAAGCTTTCTTT. This gives the protein CASSTTNRARGEAFF.

J is TRBJ2-3 and V is TRBV10-1, with TRBD2 identical over 9 bases. V was clipped by 0 bases and J by 4 bases; unmatched bases: 8. The CDR3 totals 17 residues. Germline-derived CDR1 and CDR2 are WNHNN and SYGVQD (reference sequence). For the CDR3, the DNA is TGCGCCAGCAGTGAGTCGATTCTAGCGGGGAAGGCAGATACGCAGTATTTT. Its protein is CASSESILAGKADTQYF.

CDR3: CAWNRGKTDTQYF. The CDR3 nucleotides read TGTGCCTGGAACAGGGGCAAAACAGATACGCAGTATTTT. The V and J genes are TRBV30 and TRBJ2-3, with TRBD1 matching 7 bases. Germline V CDR1 and CDR2: GTSNPN, SVGIG (reference sequence). The V gene end was trimmed by 4 bases and the J gene end by 3 bases; junction bases not matched to a gene: 4. CDR3 length equals 13 residues. The full variable domain, its missing parts supplied by reference TRBV30 and TRBJ2-3, is SQTIHQWPATLVQPVGSPLSLECTVEGTSNPNLYWYRQAAGRGLQLLFYSVGIGQISSEVPQNLSASRPQDRQFILSSKKLLLSDSGFYLCAWNRGKTDTQYFGPGTRLTVL.